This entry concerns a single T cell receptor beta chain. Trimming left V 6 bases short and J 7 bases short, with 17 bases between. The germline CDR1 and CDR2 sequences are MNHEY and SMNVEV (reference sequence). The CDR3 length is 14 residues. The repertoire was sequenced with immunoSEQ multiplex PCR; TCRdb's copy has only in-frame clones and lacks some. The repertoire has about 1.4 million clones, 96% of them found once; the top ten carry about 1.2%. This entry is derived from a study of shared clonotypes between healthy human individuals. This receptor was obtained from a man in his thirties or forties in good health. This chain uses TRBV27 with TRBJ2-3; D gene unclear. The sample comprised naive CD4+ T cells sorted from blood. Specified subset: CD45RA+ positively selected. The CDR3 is CASSRQTGRNTQYF. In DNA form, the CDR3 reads TGTGCCAGCAGCCGCCAGACTGGACGAAATACGCAGTATTTT.